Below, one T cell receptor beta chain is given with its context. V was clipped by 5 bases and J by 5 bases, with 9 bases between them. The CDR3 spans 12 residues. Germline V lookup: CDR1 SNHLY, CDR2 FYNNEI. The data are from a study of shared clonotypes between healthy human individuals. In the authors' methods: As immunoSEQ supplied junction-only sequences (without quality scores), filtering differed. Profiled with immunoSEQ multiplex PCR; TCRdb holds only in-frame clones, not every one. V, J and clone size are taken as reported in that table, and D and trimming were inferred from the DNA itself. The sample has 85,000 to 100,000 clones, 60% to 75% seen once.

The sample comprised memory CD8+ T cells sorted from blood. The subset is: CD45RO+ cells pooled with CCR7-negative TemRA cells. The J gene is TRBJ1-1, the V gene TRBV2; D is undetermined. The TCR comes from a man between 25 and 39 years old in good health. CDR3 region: CASSTSGTEAFF. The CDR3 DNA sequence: TGTGCCAGCAGTACGAGTGGGACTGAAGCTTTCTTT.